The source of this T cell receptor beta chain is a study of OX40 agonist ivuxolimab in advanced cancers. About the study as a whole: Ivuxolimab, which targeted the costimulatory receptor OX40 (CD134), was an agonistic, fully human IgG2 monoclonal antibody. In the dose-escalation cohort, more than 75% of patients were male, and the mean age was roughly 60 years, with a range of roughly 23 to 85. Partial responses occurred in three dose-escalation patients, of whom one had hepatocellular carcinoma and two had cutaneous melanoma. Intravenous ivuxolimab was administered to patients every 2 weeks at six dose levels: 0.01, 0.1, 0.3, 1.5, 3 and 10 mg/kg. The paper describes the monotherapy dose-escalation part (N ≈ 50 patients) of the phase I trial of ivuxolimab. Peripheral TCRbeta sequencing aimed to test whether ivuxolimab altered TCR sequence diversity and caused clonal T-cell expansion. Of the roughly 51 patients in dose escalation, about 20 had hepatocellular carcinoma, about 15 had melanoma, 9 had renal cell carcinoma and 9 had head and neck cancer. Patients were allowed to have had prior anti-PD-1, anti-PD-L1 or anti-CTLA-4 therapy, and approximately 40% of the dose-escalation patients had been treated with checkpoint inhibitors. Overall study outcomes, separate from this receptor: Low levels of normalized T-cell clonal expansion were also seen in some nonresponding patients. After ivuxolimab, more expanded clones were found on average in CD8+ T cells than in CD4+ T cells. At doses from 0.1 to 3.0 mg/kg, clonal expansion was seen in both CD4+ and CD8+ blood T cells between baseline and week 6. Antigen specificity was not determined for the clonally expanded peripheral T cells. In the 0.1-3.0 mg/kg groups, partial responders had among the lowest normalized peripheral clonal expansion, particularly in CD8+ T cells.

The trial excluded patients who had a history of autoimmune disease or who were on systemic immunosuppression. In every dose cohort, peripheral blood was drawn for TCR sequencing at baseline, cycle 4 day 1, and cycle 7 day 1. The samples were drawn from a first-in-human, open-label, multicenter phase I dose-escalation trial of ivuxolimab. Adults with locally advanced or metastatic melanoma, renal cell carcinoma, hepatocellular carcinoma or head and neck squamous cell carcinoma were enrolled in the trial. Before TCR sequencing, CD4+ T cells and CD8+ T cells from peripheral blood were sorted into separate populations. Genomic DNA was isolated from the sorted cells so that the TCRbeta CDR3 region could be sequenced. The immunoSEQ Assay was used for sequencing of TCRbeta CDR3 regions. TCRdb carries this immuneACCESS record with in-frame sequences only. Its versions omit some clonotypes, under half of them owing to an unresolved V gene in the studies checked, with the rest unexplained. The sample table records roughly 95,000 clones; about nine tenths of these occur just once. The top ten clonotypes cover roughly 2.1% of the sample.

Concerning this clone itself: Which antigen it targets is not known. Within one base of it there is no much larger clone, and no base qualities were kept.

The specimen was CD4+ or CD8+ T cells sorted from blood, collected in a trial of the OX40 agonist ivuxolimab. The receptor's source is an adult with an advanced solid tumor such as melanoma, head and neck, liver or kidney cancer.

CDR3 loop: CASSTSRDGRNTIYF. In nucleotide form, the sequence is TGTGCCAGCAGCACAAGCAGGGATGGCAGAAACACCATATATTTT. The chain couples TRBV11-2 to TRBJ1-3; the D gene is perhaps TRBD1, on 5 matching bases. For CDR1 and CDR2, the germline V gene lists SGHAT and FQNNGV. The junction carries 16 bases between V and J, which are trimmed by 5 bases and 5 bases respectively. Counted from cysteine to phenylalanine, this CDR3 has 15 amino acids. The DNA shown is the 45-base CDR3, in frame from base 1.